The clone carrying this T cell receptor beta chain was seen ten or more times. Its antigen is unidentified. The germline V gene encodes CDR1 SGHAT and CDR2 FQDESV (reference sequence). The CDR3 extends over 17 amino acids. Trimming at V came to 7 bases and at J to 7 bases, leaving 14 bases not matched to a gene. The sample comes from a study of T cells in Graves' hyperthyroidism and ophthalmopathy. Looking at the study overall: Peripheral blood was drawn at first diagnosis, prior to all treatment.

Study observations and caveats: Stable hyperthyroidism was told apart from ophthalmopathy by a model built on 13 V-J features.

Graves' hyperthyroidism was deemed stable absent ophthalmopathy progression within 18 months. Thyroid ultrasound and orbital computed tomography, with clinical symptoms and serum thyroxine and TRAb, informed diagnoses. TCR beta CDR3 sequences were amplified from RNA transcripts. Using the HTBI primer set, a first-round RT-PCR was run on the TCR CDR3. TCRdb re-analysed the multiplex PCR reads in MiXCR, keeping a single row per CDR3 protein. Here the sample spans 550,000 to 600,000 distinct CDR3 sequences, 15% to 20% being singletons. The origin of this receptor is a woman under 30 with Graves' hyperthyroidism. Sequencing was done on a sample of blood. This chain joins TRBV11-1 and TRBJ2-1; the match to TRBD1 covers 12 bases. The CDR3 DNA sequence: TGTGCCAGCAACCCTAACATGGGGGACAGGGGGCATAATGAGCAGTTCTTC. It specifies CASNPNMGDRGHNEQFF.